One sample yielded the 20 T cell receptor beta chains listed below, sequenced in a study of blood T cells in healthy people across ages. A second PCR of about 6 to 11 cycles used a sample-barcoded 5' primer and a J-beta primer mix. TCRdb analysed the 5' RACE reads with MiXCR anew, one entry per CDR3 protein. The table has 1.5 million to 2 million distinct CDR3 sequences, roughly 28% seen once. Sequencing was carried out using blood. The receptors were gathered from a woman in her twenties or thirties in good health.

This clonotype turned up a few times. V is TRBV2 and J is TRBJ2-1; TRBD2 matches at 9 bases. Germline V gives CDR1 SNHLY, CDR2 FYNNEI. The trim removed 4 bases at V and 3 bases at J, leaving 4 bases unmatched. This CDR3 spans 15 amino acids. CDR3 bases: TGTGCCAGCAGTGTTGAGACTAGCGGCTACAATGAGCAGTTCTTC. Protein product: CASSVETSGYNEQFF.

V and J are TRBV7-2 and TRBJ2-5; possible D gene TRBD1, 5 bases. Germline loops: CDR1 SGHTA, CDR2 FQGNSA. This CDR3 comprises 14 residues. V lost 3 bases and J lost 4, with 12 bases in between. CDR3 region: CASSLARTIETQYF. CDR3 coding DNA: TGTGCCAGCAGCTTGGCCCGGACAATAGAGACCCAGTACTTC.

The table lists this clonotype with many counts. The CDR3 region has the DNA TGCGCCAGCAGCTTGGAGGGCCGGGAGAGAGGCTACACCTTC. Amino acids: CASSLEGRERGYTF. V gene TRBV5-1 combines with J gene TRBJ1-2; D call uncertain. Per germline, CDR1 SGHRS and CDR2 YFSETQ. V dropped 0 bases and J dropped 8 bases, with 14 bases sitting between them. The CDR3 consists of 14 residues.

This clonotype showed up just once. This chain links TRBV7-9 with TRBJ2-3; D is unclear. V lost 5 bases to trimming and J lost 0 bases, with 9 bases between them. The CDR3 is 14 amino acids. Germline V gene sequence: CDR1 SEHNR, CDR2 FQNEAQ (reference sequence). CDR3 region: CASSQVRSTDTQYF. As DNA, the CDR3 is TGTGCCAGCAGCCAGGTTCGGAGCACAGATACGCAGTATTTT.

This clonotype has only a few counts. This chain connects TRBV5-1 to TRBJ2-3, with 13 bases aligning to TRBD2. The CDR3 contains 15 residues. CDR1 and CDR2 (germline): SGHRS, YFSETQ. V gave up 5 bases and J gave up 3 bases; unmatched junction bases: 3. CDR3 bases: TGCGCCAGCAGGCTGGGACTAGCGGGGACAGATACGCAGTATTTT. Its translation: CASRLGLAGTDTQYF.

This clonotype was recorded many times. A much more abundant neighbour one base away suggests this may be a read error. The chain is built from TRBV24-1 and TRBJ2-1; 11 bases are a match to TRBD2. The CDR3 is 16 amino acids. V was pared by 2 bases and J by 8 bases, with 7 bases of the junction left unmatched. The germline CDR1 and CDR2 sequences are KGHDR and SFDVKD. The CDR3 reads CATSDWGTSGRDEQFF. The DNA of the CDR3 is TGTGCCACCAGTGATTGGGGGACTAGCGGACGCGATGAGCAGTTCTTC.

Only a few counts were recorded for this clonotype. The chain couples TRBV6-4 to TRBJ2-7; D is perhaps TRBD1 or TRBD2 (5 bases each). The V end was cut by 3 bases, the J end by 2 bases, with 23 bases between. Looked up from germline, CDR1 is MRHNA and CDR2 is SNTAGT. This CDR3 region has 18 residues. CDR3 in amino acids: CASSEGQMWTRGTYEQYF. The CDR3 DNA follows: TGTGCCAGCAGTGAAGGACAAATGTGGACGAGGGGTACCTACGAGCAGTACTTC.

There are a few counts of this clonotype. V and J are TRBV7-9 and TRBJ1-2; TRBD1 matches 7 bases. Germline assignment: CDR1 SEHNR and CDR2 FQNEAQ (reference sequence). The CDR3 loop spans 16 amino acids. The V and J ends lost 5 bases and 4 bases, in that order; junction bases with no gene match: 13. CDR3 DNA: TGTGCCAGCAGCCCTGAATCGACAGGGCCCCTCTATGGCTACACCTTC. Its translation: CASSPESTGPLYGYTF.

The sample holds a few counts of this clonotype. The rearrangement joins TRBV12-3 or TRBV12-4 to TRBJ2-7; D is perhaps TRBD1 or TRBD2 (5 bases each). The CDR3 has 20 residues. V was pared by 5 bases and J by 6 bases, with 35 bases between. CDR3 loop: CASSAPPGPKGRTIGFEQYF. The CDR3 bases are TGTGCCAGCAGTGCGCCCCCGGGACCCAAAGGTAGAACTATTGGGTTCGAGCAGTACTTC.

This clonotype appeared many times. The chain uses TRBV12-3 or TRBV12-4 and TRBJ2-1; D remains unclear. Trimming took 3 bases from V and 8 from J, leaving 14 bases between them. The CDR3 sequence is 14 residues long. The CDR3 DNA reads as TGTGCCAGCAGTTTCACATACACAAGGGATGAGCAGTTCTTC. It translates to CASSFTYTRDEQFF.

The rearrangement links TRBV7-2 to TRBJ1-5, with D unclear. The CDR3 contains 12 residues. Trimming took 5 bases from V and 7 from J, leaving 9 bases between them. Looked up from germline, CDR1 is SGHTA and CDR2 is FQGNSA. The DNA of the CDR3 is TGTGCCAGCAGCCAGCACGGGCAGCCCCAGCATTTT. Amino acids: CASSQHGQPQHF. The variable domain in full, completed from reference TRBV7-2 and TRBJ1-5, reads GAGVSQSPSNKVTEKGKDVELRCDPISGHTALYWYRQSLGQGLEFLIYFQGNSAPDKSGLPSDRFSAERTGGSVSTLTIQRTQQEDSAVYLCASSQHGQPQHFGDGTRLSIL.

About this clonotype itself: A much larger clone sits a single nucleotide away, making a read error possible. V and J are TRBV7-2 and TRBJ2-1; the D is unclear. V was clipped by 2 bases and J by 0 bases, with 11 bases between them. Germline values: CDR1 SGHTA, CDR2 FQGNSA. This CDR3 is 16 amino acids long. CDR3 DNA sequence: TGTGCCAGCAGCTTAATCCTCCCGAGCTCCTACAATGAGCAGTTCTTC. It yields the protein CASSLILPSSYNEQFF.

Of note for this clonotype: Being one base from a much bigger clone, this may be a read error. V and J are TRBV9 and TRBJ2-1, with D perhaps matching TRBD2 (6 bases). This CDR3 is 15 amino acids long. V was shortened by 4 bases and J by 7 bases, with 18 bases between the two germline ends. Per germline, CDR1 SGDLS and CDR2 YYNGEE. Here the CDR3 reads CASSPSGAPSNEQFF. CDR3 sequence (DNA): TGTGCCAGCAGCCCATCGGGAGCCCCATCTAATGAGCAGTTCTTC. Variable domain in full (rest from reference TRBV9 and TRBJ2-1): DSGVTQTPKHLITATGQRVTLRCSPRSGDLSVYWYQQSLDQGLQFLIQYYNGEERAKGNILERFSAQQFPDLHSELNLSSLELGDSALYFCASSPSGAPSNEQFFGPGTRLTVL.

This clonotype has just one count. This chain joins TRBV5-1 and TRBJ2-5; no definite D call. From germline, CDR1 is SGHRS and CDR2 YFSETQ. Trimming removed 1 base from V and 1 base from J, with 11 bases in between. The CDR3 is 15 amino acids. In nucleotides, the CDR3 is TGCGCCAGCAGCTTGTCCCGGTTGGGCCAAGAGACCCAGTACTTC. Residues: CASSLSRLGQETQYF.

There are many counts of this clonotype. The CDR3 spells CAIRPGLSTDTQYF. DNA of the CDR3: TGTGCCATCAGGCCGGGACTGAGCACAGATACGCAGTATTTT. This chain connects TRBV10-3 to TRBJ2-3; TRBD2 is a possible D gene (6 bases). This CDR3 comprises 14 residues. Trimming cost V 6 bases and J 0 bases, with 10 bases left between them. Germline CDR1 and CDR2: ENHRY and SYGVKD.

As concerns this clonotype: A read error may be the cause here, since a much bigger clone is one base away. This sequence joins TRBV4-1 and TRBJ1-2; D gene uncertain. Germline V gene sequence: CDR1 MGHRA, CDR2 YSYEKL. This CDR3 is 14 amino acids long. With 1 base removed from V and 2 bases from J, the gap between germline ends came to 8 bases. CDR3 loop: CASSQVLSNYGYTF. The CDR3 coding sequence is TGCGCCAGCAGCCAAGTTCTCAGCAACTATGGCTACACCTTC.

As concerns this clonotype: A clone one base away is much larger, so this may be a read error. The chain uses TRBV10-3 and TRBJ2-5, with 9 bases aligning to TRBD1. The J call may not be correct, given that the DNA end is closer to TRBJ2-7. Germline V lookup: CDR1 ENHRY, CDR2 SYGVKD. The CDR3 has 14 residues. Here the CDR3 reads CAGTKQGASYEQYF. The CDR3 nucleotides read TGTGCCGGCACTAAACAGGGGGCATCATACGAGCAGTACTTC.

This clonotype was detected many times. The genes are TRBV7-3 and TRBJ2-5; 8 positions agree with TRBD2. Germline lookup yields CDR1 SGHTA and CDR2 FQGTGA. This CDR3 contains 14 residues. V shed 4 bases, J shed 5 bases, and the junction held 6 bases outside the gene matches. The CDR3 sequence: CASSSGGLWETQYF. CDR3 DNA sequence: TGTGCCAGCAGCTCGGGAGGGCTCTGGGAGACCCAGTACTTC.

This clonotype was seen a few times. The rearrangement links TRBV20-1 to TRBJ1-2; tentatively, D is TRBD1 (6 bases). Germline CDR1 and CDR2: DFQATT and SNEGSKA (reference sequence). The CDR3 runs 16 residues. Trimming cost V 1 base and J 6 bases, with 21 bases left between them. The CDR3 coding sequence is TGCAGTGCTAGAGCCAGGGGAGAGTCTGGCTACGATGGCTACACCTTC. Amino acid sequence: CSARARGESGYDGYTF.

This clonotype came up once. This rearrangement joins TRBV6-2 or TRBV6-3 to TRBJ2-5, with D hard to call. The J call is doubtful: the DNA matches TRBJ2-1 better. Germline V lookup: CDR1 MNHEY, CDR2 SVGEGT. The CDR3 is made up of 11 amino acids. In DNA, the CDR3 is TGTGCCAGCAGTGACCACGAGACCCAGTTCTTC. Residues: CASSDHETQFF.